Listed below are T cell receptor beta chains from one sample, sequenced in a study of CD8 T cells in Susac syndrome. TCRdb itself ran the immunoSEQ multiplex PCR reads through MiXCR, one entry per CDR3 protein. The sample lists hundreds of thousands of distinct CDR3 sequences, 94% occurring once. The sequenced sample consisted of CD4+ T cells from PBMCs. The source is a human donor with Susac syndrome. The CDR3 runs from the conserved cysteine through the conserved F or W. D genes are given only for firm matches. Rows may omit the clone size; those that give it use once, few, many or a size class.

J	D	V	size	CDR3	DNA
TRBJ2-2	-	TRBV27	-	CASSLSPWGGSTGELFF	TGTGCCAGCAGTTTATCGCCGTGGGGCGGATCCACCGGGGAGCTGTTTTTT
TRBJ2-1	-	TRBV7-3	-	CASSLTGTALYNEQFF	TGTGCCAGCAGCCTTACCGGGACGGCGCTTTACAATGAGCAGTTCTTC
TRBJ2-3	-	TRBV5-1	-	CASRDSLANTQYF	TGCGCCAGCAGGGACAGCCTTGCCAATACGCAGTATTTT
TRBJ2-2	-	TRBV6-5	-	CASSLGGFGGELFF	TGTGCCAGCAGTTTAGGGGGTTTCGGCGGGGAGCTGTTTTTT
TRBJ2-4	-	TRBV4-2	-	CASSQDRLQGLQDIQYF	TGTGCCAGCAGCCAAGATCGGCTACAGGGCCTGCAAGACATTCAGTACTTC
TRBJ2-7	-	TRBV7-3	-	CASSLMGGYEQYF	TGTGCCAGCAGCTTAATGGGAGGCTACGAGCAGTACTTC
TRBJ2-1	-	TRBV4-3	-	CASSPRWGVGNEQFF	TGCGCCAGCAGCCCCCGATGGGGGGTCGGCAATGAGCAGTTCTTC
TRBJ2-5	-	TRBV11-1	-	CASSLGPDSQETQYF	TGTGCCAGCAGCTTAGGACCGGACAGTCAAGAGACCCAGTACTTC
TRBJ1-5	TRBD1	TRBV25-1	-	CASSPRDRGRNQPQHF	TGTGCCAGCAGCCCTCGGGACAGGGGACGCAATCAGCCCCAGCATTTT
TRBJ1-5	-	TRBV2	-	CASSSGGSQPQHF	TGTGCCAGCAGTTCTGGGGGGTCGCAGCCCCAGCATTTT
TRBJ1-1	TRBD1	TRBV18	-	CASSETGATEAFF	TGTGCCAGCTCCGAAACAGGGGCCACTGAAGCTTTCTTT
TRBJ2-5	-	TRBV6-2/TRBV6-3	once	CASSSRRTPGETQYF	TGTGCCAGCAGTTCCCGACGGACTCCGGGGGAGACCCAGTACTTC
TRBJ1-4	-	TRBV7-9	-	CASSTTEKLFF	TGTGCCAGCAGCACGACTGAAAAACTGTTTTTT
TRBJ1-1	-	TRBV18	-	CASSPRPEGSDTEAFF	TGTGCCAGCTCACCTCGCCCGGAGGGGTCCGACACTGAAGCTTTCTTT
TRBJ1-4	-	TRBV7-2	once	CASSSQSGVSNEKLFF	TGTGCCAGCAGCTCCCAATCAGGGGTATCTAATGAAAAACTGTTTTTT
TRBJ2-5	-	TRBV7-6	-	CASSPSDFQETQYF	TGTGCCAGCAGCCCCTCGGACTTCCAAGAGACCCAGTACTTC
TRBJ2-7	-	TRBV25-1	-	CASSEAATYEQYF	TGTGCCAGCAGTGAAGCGGCAACCTACGAGCAGTACTTC
TRBJ2-2	-	TRBV20-1	-	CSARDQHQFGELFF	TGCAGTGCTAGAGATCAACACCAGTTCGGGGAGCTGTTTTTT
TRBJ1-5	TRBD1	TRBV4-2	-	CASSGGTGDNQPQHF	TGTGCCAGCAGCGGTGGGACAGGGGACAATCAGCCCCAGCATTTT
TRBJ1-2	-	TRBV30	-	CAWRAKVWVNYGYTF	TGTGCCTGGAGGGCAAAGGTGTGGGTGAACTATGGCTACACCTTC
TRBJ2-3	TRBD1	TRBV28	-	CASSLDRGGKTDTQYF	TGTGCCAGCAGTTTAGACCGAGGGGGCAAAACAGATACGCAGTATTTT
TRBJ1-1	-	TRBV20-1	-	CSASIANTEAFF	TGCAGTGCTAGTATTGCGAACACTGAAGCTTTCTTT
TRBJ1-4	-	TRBV4-1	-	CASSQGTHGLATNEKLFF	TGCGCCAGCAGCCAAGGTACCCACGGTCTTGCAACTAATGAAAAACTGTTTTTT
TRBJ1-5	-	TRBV18	-	CASSPTESNQPQHF	TGTGCCAGCTCACCCACGGAAAGCAATCAGCCCCAGCATTTT
TRBJ2-1	TRBD2	TRBV11-3	-	CASSLSGDLNEQFF	TGTGCCAGCAGCTTAAGCGGGGACCTAAATGAGCAGTTCTTC
TRBJ1-6	TRBD1	TRBV7-2	-	CASDRGGINSPLHF	TGTGCCAGTGACCGAGGGGGCATTAATTCACCCCTCCACTTT
TRBJ1-1	-	TRBV14	-	CASSRGGGLSYTEAFF	TGTGCCAGCAGCCGAGGGGGAGGGCTGTCTTATACTGAAGCTTTCTTT
TRBJ1-1	TRBD1	TRBV5-4	-	CASSSSGQMNTEAFF	TGTGCCAGCAGCTCTTCGGGACAGATGAACACTGAAGCTTTCTTT
TRBJ1-1	TRBD1	TRBV4-1	few	CASSPGQGTTEAFF	TGCGCCAGCAGCCCTGGACAGGGAACCACTGAAGCTTTCTTT
TRBJ2-3	-	TRBV12-3/TRBV12-4	-	CASSPLGTPDTDTQYF	TGTGCCAGCAGCCCCCTCGGGACACCAGACACAGATACGCAGTATTTT
TRBJ2-2	-	TRBV5-1	-	CASSLLSRGNGGELFF	TGCGCCAGCAGCTTGTTATCGAGGGGTAATGGCGGGGAGCTGTTTTTT
TRBJ1-2	-	TRBV6-5	-	CASSPGTDYGYTF	TGTGCCAGCAGTCCCGGGACGGACTATGGCTACACCTTC
TRBJ2-3	TRBD1	TRBV6-2/TRBV6-3	-	CASSYFRDRGMDTQYF	TGTGCCAGCAGTTACTTCCGGGACAGGGGAATGGATACGCAGTATTTT